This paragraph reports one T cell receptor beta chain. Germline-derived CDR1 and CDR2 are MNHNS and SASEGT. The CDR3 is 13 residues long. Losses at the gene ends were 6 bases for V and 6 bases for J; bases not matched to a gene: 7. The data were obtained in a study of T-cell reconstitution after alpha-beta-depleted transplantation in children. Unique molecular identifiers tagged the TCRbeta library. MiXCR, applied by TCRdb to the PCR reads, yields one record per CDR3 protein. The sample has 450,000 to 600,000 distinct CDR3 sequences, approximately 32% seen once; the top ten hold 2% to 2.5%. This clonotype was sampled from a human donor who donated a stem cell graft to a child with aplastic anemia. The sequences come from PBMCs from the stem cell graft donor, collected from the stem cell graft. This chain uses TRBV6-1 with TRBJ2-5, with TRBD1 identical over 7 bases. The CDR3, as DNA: TGTGCCAGCAGACCGACAGGGTTAAAGACCCAGTACTTC. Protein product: CASRPTGLKTQYF.